This T cell receptor (beta chain) derives from a study of T cell responses to AZD1222 COVID-19 vaccine. Turning to the study itself: It was second doses at about 4 or about 12 weeks that were pooled.

Trimming cost V 1 base and J 9 bases; bases outside gene matches: 11. Germline values: CDR1 SEHNR, CDR2 FQNEAQ (reference sequence). The CDR3 totals 16 residues. Whole-study results and caveats: Most donors were white British and more were female, and clonal diversity was possibly underestimated. Vaccine-associated CD4 TCRs spanned spike, dominant at 160-218 and 743-854. Baseline seropositives among AZD1222 recipients totaled only six or seven.

This clone was counted a single time. What it binds is not known. Some clones are missing from TCRdb's copy, which holds only in-frame ones; the method was immunoSEQ multiplex PCR. The repertoire holds 140,000 to 150,000 clones, with about 93% as singletons. The receptor was derived from an adult in good health. The sequences come from peripheral blood, collected on day 0 of AZD1222 vaccination. The chain couples TRBV7-9 to TRBJ2-1; 8 positions match TRBD2. CDR3 sequence reads: CASSLGVGAGAIEQFF. The CDR3 DNA follows: TGTGCCAGCAGCTTAGGGGTAGGAGCGGGAGCCATTGAGCAGTTCTTC. Filled out from reference TRBV7-9 and TRBJ2-1, the complete variable domain reads DTGVSQNPRHKITKRGQNVTFRCDPISEHNRLYWYRQTLGQGPEFLTYFQNEAQLEKSRLLSDRFSAERPKGSFSTLEIQRTEQGDSAMYLCASSLGVGAGAIEQFFGPGTRLTVL.